This T cell receptor beta chain was retrieved from a study of T cells in Graves' hyperthyroidism and ophthalmopathy. Study at large: Peripheral blood was taken when the disease was first diagnosed, before any treatment began.

Amplified TCR beta CDR3 regions derived from RNA transcripts. First-round RT-PCR of the TCR CDR3 relied on the HTBI primer set. TCRdb ran MiXCR on the multiplex PCR reads and lists one entry per CDR3 protein. The table records about 600,000 distinct CDR3 sequences, roughly a sixth of them present only once. Uncontrolled infection, other autoimmune disease, pregnancy or lactation excluded patients. Clinical symptoms, serum thyroxine and TRAb, thyroid ultrasound and orbital computed tomography were used for the diagnoses. At least ten counts were recorded for this clonotype. Its target is unknown. Findings and limits, study-wide: The model predicted ophthalmopathy a median around six months before onset.

This CDR3 is built from 12 residues. The germline V gene has CDR1 SEHNR and CDR2 FQNEAQ (reference sequence). The V and J ends lost 8 bases and 2 bases respectively, with 10 bases between them. The source is a woman in her forties with Graves' ophthalmopathy. Sequencing was carried out using blood. The chain is built from TRBV7-9 and TRBJ2-7, with D possibly being TRBD2 (6 bases). The CDR3 DNA reads TGTGCCAGCGGGGGGTCTCCCTACGAGCAGTACTTC. This gives the protein CASGGSPYEQYF.